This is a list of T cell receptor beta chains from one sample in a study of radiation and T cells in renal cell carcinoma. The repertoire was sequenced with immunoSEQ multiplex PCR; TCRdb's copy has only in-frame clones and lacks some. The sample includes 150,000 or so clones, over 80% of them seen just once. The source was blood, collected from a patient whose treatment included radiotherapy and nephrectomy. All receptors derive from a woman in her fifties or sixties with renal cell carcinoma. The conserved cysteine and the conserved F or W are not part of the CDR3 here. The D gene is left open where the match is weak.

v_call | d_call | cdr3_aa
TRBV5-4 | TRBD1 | ASSLGSSQGQRNEKLF
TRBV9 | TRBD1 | ASSSRGTGDYEQY
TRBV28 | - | ASSFSAPTNEKLF
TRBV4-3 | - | ASSQDSLNTEAF
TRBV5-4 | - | ASSRWGASSYEQY
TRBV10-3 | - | AISEKFQGGELF
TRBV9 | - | ASSVGLTGWANEQY
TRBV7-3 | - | ASSSGNRDQPQH
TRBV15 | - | ATSSRGLNEQF
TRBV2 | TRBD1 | ASSLQGARRNTEAF
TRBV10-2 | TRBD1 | ASSGKTGGYEQY
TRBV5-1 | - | ASSLTQDPYGYT
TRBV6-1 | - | ASSGPGEQY
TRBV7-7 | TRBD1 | ASSRGQGQPQH
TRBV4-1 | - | ASSQDPAGRQF
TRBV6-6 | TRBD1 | ASSPYRGTYGYT
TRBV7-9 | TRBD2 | ASSLALAGDADTQY
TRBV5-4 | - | ASSLAGQGGYEQY
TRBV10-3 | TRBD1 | AISQDRVNQPQH
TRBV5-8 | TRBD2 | ASSLDLLGGRPETQY
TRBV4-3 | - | ASSQELGSNQPQH
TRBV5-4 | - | ASSPQGPGANVLT
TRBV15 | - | ATSRVRREALH
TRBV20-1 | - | SARGGV
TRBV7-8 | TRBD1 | ASSQRQGTY
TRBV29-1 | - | SVGEENEQF
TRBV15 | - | ATSRDRNTEAF
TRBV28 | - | ASSLQGPSTDTQY
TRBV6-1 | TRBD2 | ASSDLAGYNEQF
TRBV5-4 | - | ASSPAGTNYEQY
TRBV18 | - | ASSTTGYEQY
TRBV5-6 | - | ASSLQVGGEQY
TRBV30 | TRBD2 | AWSVRGAGELF
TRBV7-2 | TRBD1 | ASSLDRGLAEQY
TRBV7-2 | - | ASSLGRPQTYEQY
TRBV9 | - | ASSKVMNTEAF
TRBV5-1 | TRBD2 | ASSLEGTSGTDPQY
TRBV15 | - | ATSRDGGPQH
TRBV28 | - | ASSLRPMGVVNQPQH
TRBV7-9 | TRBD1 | ASSSRTGASEAF
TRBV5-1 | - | ASSLGGPNEKLF
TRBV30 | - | AWSPTPEGQF
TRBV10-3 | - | AISDAEGYNEQF
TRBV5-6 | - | ASSADRKLTGTQY
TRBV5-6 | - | ASSLGRVEAF
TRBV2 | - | ASSEERNTEAF
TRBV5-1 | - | ATAIRASTDTQY
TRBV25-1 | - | ASSVVGYGSGANVLT
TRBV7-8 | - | ASSQTPNGYT
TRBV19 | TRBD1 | ASRGGRDTEAF
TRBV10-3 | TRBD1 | AIGSQGGGNQPQH
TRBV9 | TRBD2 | ASSVVSGGDYNEQF
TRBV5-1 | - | ASSLDGGRSNEQY
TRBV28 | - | ASRTRQFTGELF
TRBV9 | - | ASSVVKDAEAF
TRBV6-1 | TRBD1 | ASSVDRDEQY
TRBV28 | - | ASSLPQGNTGELF
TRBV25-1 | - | ASSEYGYTEAF
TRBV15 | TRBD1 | ATSRGTGYTAF
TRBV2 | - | ASSWLQAGSPLH